The clone carrying this TCR beta chain has just a few counts. The data were obtained in a study of identical twins. The CDR3 contains 18 residues. The germline V gene encodes CDR1 LGHNA and CDR2 YNFKEQ. J gave up 2 bases and V 1 base, and 12 bases lay outside the gene matches. One entry per CDR3 protein, called by TCRdb with MiXCR from the 5' RACE reads. The sample has roughly 770,000 distinct CDR3 sequences, roughly 18% seen once; the top ten hold roughly 14%. These data were also reused for a study on T cells expressing NK-cell markers.

The chain couples TRBV4-2 to TRBJ2-3, with TRBD2 matching over 7 bases. This clonotype was obtained from a woman in her late teens or twenties in good health. The sequenced material came from PBMCs. Here the CDR3 reads CASSQGGSGTTDTDTQYF. In DNA form, the CDR3 reads TGTGCCAGCAGCCAAGGGGGCTCCGGGACTACCGACACAGATACGCAGTATTTT.